This TCR beta chain was sequenced in a study of blood T cells in healthy people across ages. About 10 milliliters of peripheral blood were drawn from each donor into EDTA-treated tubes. A J-beta primer mix and a sample-barcoded 5' primer were used in a second PCR of roughly 6 to 12 cycles. TCRdb processed the 5' RACE reads anew with MiXCR; each CDR3 protein has one entry. Among about 680,000 distinct CDR3 sequences listed, approximately 50% were seen once. General study findings and limits: It was found that TCR beta diversity correlated strongly with the percentage of naive T cells. Donor CMV status, an unknown factor, possibly confounded changes in expanded clonotypes. Researchers said unsorted PBMCs prevented a conclusive naive versus antigen-experienced comparison.

This clonotype has just a few counts. Antigen unknown. Germline assignment: CDR1 ENHRY and CDR2 SYGVKD. With 2 bases removed from V and 4 bases from J, the gap between germline ends came to 23 bases. The CDR3 loop spans 18 amino acids. The sequence came from a woman aged 60 to 75 in good health. V is TRBV10-3 and J is TRBJ2-5; tentatively, D is TRBD1 or TRBD2 (5 bases each). Sample: blood. CDR3 sequence (DNA): TGTGCCATCAGTGAGGGCCCCCCACAAGGGCAGAGGGGAGAGACCCAGTACTTC. The encoded protein is CAISEGPPQGQRGETQYF.